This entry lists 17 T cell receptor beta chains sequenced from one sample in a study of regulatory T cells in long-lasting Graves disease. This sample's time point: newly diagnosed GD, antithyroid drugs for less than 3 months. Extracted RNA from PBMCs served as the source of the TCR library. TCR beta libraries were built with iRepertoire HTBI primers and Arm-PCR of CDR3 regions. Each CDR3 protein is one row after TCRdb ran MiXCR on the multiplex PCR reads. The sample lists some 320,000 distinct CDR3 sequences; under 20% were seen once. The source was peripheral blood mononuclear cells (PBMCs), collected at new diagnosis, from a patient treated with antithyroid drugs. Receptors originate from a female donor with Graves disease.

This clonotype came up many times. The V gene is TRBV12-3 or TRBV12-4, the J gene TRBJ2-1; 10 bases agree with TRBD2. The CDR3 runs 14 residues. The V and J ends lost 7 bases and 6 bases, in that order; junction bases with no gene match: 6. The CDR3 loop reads CASTPGLAANEQFF. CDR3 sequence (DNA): TGTGCCAGCACCCCTGGACTAGCGGCCAATGAGCAGTTCTTC.

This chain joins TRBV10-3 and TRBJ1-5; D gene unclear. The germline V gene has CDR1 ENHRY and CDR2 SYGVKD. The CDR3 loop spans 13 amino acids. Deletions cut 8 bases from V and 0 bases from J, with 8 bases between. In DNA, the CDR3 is TGTGCCATCGGTCAGGATAGCAATCAGCCCCAGCATTTT. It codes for CAIGQDSNQPQHF.

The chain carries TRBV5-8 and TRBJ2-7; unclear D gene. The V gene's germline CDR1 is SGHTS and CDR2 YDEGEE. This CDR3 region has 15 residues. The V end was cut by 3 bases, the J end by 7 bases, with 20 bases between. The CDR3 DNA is TGTGCCAGCAGCTCGGGTCGCTTGGGCCCGTCGGAGCAGTACTTC. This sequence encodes CASSSGRLGPSEQYF.

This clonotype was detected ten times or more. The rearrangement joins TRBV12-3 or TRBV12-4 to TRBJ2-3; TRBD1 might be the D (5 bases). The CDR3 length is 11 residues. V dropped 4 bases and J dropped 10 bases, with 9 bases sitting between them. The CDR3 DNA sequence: TGTGCCAGCAGTTCTAGGGGTTCGCAGTATTTT. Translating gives CASSSRGSQYF.

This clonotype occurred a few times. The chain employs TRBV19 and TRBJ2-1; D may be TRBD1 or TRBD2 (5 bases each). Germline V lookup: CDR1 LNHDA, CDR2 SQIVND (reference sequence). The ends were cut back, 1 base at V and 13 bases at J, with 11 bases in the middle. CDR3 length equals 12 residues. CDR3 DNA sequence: TGTGCCAGTAGTATAGGGCTGGGGGATCAGTTCTTC. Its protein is CASSIGLGDQFF.

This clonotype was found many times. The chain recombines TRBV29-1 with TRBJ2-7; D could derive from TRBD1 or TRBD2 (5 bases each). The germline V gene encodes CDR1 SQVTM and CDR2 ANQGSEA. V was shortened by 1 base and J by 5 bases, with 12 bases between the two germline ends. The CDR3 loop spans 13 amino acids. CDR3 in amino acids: CSVEGEGLNEQYF. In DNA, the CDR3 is TGCAGCGTTGAAGGTGAGGGGCTAAACGAGCAGTACTTC.

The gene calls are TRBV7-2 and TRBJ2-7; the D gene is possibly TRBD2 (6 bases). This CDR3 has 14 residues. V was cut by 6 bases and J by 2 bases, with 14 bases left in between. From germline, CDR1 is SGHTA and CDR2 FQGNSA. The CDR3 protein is CASRPSGATYEQYF. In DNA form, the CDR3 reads TGTGCCAGCAGACCGTCGGGAGCGACCTACGAGCAGTACTTC.

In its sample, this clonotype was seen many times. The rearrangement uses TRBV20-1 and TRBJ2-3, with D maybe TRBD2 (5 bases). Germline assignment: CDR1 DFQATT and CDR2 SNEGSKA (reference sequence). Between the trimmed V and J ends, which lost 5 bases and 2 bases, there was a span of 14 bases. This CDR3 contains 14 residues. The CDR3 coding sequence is TGCAGTGCTCTCGGACTCCTTTTCACAGATACGCAGTATTTT. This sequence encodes CSALGLLFTDTQYF.

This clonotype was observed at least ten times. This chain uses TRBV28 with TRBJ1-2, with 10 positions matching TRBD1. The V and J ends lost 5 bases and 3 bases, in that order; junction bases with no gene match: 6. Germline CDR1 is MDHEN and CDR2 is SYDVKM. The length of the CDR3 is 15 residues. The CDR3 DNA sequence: TGTGCCAGCAGTCCCAGGACAGGGGGTTACTATGGCTACACCTTC. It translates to CASSPRTGGYYGYTF.

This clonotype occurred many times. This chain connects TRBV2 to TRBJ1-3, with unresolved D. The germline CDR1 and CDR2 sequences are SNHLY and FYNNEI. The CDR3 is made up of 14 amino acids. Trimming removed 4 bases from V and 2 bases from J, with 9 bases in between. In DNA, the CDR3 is TGTGCCAGCAGTGCGGACGGGGCTGGAAACACCATATATTTT. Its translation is CASSADGAGNTIYF.

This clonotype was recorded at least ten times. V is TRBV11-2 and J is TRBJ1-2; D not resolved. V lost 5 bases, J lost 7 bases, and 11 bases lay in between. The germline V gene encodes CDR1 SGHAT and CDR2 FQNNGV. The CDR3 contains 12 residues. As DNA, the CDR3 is TGTGCCAGCAGCGGAGCAGAGTTTGGCTACACCTTC. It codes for CASSGAEFGYTF.

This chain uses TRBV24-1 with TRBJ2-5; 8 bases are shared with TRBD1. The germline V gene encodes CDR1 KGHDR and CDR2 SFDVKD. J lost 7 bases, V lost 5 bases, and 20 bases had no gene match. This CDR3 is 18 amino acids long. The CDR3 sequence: CATSVLGGTGGATWTQYF. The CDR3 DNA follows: TGTGCCACCAGTGTCCTTGGGGGGACAGGAGGAGCGACATGGACCCAGTACTTC.

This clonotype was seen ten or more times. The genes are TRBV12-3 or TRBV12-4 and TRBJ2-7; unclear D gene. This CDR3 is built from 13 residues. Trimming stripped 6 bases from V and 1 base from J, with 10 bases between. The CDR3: CASSPEWSYEQYF. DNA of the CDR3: TGTGCCAGCAGCCCCGAGTGGTCCTACGAGCAGTACTTC.

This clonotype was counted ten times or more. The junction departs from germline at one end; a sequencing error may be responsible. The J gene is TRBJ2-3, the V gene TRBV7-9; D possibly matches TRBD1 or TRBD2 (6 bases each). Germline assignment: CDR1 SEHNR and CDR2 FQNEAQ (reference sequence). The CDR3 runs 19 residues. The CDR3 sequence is CASSLGGTPRAFPLHTQYF. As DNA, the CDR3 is TGCGCCAGCAGCTTGGGGGGCACACCGCGGGCCTTCCCCCTCCATACGCAGTATTTT.

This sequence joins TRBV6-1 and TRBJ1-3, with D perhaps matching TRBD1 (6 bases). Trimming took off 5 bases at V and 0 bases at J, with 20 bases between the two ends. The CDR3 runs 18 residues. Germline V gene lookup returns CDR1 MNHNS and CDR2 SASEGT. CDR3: CASSPGSGGPSSGNTIYF. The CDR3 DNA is TGTGCCAGCAGTCCTGGCTCGGGGGGGCCGAGCTCTGGAAACACCATATATTTT.

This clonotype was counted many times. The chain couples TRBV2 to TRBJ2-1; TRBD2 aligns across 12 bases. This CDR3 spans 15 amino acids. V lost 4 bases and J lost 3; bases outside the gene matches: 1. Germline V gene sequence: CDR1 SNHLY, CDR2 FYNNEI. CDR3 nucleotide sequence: TGTGCCAGCAGTGCGGGACTAGCGGGCTACAATGAGCAGTTCTTC. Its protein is CASSAGLAGYNEQFF.

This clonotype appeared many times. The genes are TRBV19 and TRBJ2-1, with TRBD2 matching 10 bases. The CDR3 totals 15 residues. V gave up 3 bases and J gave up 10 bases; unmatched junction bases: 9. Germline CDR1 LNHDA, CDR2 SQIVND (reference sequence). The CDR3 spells CASSILSSGSQEQFF. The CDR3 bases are TGTGCCAGTAGTATTTTGTCTAGCGGGAGCCAAGAGCAGTTCTTC.